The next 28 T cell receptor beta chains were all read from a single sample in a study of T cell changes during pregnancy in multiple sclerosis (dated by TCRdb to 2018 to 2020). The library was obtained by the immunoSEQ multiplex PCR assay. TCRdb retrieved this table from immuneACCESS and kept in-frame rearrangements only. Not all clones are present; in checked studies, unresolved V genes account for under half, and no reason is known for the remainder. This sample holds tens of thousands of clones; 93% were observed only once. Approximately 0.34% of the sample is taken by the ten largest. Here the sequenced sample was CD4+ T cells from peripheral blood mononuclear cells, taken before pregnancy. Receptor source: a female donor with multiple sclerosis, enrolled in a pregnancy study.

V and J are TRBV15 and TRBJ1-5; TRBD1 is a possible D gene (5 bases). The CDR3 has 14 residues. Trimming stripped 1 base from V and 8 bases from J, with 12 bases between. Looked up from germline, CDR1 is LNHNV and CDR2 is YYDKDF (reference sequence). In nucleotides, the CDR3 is TGTGCCACCAGCAGAGGGGGCCAAGCGAAGCCCCAGCATTTT. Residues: CATSRGGQAKPQHF.

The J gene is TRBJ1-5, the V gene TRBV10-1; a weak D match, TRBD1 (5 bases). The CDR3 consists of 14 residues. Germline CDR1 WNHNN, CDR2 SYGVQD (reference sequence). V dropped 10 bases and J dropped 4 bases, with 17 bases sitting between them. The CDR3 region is CAKVRDLGNQPQHF. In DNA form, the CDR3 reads TGCGCCAAAGTACGGGACTTAGGGAATCAGCCCCAGCATTTT.

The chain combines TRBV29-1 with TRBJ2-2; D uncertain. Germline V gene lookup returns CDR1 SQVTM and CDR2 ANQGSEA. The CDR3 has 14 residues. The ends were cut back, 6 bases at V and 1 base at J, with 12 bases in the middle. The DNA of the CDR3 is TGCAGCGTCCGCGGTCGGTTGAACACCGGGGAGCTGTTTTTT. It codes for CSVRGRLNTGELFF.

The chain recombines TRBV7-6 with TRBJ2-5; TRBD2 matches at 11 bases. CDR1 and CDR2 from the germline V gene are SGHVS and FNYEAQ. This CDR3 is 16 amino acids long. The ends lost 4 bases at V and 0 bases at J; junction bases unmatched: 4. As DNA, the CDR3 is TGTGCCAGCAGCTCTAGACTAGCGGGGAACCAAGAGACCCAGTACTTC. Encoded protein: CASSSRLAGNQETQYF.

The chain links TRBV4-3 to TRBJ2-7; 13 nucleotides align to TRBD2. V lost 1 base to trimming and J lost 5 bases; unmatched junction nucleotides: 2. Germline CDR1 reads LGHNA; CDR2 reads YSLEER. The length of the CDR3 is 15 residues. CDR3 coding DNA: TGCGCCAGCAGCCAAGGACTAGCGGGAGGAGACGAGCAGTACTTC. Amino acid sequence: CASSQGLAGGDEQYF.

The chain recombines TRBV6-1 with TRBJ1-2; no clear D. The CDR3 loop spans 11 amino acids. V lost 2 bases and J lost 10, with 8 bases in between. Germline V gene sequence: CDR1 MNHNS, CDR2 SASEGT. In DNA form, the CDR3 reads TGTGCCAGCAGTGAACCTGCAGTCTACACCTTC. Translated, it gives CASSEPAVYTF.

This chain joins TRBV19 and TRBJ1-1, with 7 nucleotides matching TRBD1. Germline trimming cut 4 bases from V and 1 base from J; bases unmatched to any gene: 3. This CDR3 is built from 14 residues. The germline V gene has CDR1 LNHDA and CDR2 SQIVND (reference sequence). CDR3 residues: CASSSWTGNTEAFF. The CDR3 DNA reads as TGTGCCAGTAGTAGCTGGACAGGGAACACTGAAGCTTTCTTT.

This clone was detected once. Written as DNA, the CDR3 is TGTGCCAGCAGTTACCTGGCTAGCGGCTACAATGAGCAGTTCTTC. It codes for CASSYLASGYNEQFF. The chain carries TRBV6-6 and TRBJ2-1; 7 bases fit TRBD2. The CDR3 length is 15 residues. With V trimmed by 2 bases and J by 3 bases, 4 bases remained unmatched. Looked up from germline, CDR1 is MNHNY and CDR2 is SVGAGI (reference sequence).

In DNA form, the CDR3 reads TGTGCCAGCAGCTTGCTTAGGAACACCGGGGAGCTGTTTTTT. Residues: CASSLLRNTGELFF. V is TRBV11-2 and J is TRBJ2-2; no clear D. CDR3 length: 14 amino acids. The V end lost 3 bases, the J end lost 1 base, and 6 bases lay between the germline ends. From germline, CDR1 is SGHAT and CDR2 FQNNGV.

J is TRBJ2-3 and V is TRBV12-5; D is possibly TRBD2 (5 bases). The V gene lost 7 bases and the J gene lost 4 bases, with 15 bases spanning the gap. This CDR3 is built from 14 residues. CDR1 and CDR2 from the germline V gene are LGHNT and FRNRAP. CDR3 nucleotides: TGTGCTAGTGCCCCGGAACTAGTATCAGATACGCAGTATTTT. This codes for CASAPELVSDTQYF.

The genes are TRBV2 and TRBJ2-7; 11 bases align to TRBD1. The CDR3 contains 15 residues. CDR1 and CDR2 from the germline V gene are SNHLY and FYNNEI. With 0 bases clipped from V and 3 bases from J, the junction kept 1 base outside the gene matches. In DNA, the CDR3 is TGTGCCAGCAGTGAAGCCGGGACAGGGGGCTACGAGCAGTACTTC. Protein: CASSEAGTGGYEQYF. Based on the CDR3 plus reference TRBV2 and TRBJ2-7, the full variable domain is EPEVTQTPSHQVTQMGQEVILRCVPISNHLYFYWYRQILGQKVEFLVSFYNNEISEKSEIFDDQFSVERPDGSNFTLKIRSTKLEDSAMYFCASSEAGTGGYEQYFGPGTRLTVT.

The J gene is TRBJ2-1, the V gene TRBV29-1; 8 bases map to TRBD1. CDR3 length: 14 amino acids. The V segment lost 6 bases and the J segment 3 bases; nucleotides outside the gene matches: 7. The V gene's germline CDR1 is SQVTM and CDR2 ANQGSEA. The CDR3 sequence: CSVRDRRSYNEQFF. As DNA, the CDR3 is TGCAGCGTCAGGGACAGGAGGAGCTACAATGAGCAGTTCTTC.

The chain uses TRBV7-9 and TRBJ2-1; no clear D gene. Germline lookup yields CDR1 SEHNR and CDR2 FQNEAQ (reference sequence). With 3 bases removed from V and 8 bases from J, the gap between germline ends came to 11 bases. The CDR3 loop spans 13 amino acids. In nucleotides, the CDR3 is TGTGCCAGCAGCTTCCCCCCTAGGTATGAGCAGTTCTTC. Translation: CASSFPPRYEQFF.

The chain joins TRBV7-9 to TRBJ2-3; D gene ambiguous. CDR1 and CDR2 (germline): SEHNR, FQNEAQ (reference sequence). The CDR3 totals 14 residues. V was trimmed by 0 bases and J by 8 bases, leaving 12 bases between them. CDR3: CASSLAPEVVTQYF. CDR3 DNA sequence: TGTGCCAGCAGCTTAGCCCCTGAGGTGGTTACGCAGTATTTT.

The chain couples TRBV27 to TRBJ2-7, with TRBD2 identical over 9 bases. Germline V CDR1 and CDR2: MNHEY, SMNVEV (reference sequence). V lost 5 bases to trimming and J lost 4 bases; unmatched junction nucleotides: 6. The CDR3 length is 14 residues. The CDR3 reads CASSPGLAAYEQYF. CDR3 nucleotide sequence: TGTGCCAGCAGTCCGGGACTAGCAGCATACGAGCAGTACTTC.

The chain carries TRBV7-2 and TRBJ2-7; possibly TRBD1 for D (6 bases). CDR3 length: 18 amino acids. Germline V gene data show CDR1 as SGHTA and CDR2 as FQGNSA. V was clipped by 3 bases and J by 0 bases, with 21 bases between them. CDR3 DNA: TGTGCCAGCAGCTTGGACCCCCTTCAAGGACAGCCCTCCTACGAGCAGTACTTC. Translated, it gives CASSLDPLQGQPSYEQYF.

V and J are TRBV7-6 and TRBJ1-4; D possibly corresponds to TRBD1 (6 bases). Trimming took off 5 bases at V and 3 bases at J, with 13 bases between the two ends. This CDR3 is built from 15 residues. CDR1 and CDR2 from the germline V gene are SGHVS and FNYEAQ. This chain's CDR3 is CASSRRGTANEKLFF. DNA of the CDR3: TGTGCCAGCAGCCGAAGGGGGACCGCTAATGAAAAACTGTTTTTT.

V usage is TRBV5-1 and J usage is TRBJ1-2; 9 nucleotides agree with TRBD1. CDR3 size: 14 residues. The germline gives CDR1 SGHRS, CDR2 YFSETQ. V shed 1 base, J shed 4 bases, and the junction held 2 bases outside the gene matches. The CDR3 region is CASSLKGQGYGYTF. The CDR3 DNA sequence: TGCGCCAGCAGCTTGAAGGGACAGGGCTATGGCTACACCTTC.

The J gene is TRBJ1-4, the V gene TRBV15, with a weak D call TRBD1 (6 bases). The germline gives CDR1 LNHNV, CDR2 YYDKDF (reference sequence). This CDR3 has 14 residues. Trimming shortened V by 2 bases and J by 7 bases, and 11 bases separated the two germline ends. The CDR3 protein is CATSRRGGVEKLFF. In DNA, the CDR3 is TGTGCCACCAGCAGACGGGGGGGCGTTGAAAAACTGTTTTTT.

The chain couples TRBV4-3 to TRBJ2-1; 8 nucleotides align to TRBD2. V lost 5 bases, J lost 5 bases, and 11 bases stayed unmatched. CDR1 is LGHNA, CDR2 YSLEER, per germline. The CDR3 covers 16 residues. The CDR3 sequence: CASSKSGRGRDNEQFF. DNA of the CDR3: TGCGCCAGCAGCAAGTCCGGGAGGGGCCGAGACAATGAGCAGTTCTTC.

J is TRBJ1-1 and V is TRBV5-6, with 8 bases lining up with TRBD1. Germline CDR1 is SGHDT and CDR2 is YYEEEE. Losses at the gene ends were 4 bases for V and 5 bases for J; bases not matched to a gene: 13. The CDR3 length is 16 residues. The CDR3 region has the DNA TGTGCCAGCAGCCAACGCCAGGACAGGGACTTGACTGAAGCTTTCTTT. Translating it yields CASSQRQDRDLTEAFF. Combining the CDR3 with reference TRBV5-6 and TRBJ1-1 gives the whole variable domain DAGVTQSPTHLIKTRGQQVTLRCSPKSGHDTVSWYQQALGQGPQFIFQYYEEEERQRGNFPDRFSGHQFPNYSSELNVNALLLGDSALYLCASSQRQDRDLTEAFFGQGTRLTVV.

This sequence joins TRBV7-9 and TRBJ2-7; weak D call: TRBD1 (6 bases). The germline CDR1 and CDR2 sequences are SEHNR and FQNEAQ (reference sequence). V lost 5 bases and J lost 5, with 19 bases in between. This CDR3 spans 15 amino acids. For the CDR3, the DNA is TGTGCCAGCAGCCTGGGGGCCATAGGCACCAACGAGCAGTACTTC. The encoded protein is CASSLGAIGTNEQYF.

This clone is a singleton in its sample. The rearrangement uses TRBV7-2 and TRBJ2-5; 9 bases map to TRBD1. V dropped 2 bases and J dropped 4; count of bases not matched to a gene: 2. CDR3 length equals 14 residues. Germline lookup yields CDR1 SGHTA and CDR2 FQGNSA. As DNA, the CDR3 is TGTGCCAGCAGCTTAACAGGGGGCTTAGAGACCCAGTACTTC. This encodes CASSLTGGLETQYF.

The CDR3 DNA sequence: TGTGCCACCCAGCGTATCTCCTACAATGAGCAGTTCTTC. As protein: CATQRISYNEQFF. The gene calls are TRBV6-1 and TRBJ2-1; D call uncertain. The CDR3 contains 13 residues. The ends were cut back, 10 bases at V and 0 bases at J, with 10 bases in the middle. CDR1 MNHNS and CDR2 SASEGT come from the germline V gene.

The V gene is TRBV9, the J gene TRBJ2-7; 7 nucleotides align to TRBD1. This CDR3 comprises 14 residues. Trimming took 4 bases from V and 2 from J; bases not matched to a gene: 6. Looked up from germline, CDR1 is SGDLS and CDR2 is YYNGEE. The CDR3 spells CASSPTGTAYEQYF. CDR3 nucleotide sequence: TGTGCCAGCAGCCCAACCGGGACAGCCTACGAGCAGTACTTC.

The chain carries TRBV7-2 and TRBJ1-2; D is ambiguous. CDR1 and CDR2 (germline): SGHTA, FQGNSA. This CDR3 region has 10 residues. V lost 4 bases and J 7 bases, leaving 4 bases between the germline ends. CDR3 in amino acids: CASSSSGYTF. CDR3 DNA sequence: TGTGCCAGCAGCTCTAGTGGCTACACCTTC. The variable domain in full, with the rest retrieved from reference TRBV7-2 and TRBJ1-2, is GAGVSQSPSNKVTEKGKDVELRCDPISGHTALYWYRQSLGQGLEFLIYFQGNSAPDKSGLPSDRFSAERTGGSVSTLTIQRTQQEDSAVYLCASSSSGYTFGSGTRLTVV.

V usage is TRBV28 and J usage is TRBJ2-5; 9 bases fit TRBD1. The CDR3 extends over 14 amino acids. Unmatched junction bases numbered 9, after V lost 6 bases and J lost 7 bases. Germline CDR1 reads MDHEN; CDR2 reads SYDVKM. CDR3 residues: CASRVRDRDGTQYF. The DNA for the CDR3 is TGTGCCAGCAGAGTCCGGGACAGGGATGGGACCCAGTACTTC.

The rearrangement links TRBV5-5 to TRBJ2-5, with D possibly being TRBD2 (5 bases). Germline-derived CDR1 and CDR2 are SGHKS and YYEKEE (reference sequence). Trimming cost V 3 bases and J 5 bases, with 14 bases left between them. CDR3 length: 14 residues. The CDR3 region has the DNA TGTGCCAGCAGCTGGCTAGCTTTTCGGGAGACCCAGTACTTC. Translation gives CASSWLAFRETQYF.